These 13 T cell receptor beta chains were sequenced from one sample in a study of cytomegalovirus exposure and HLA in healthy donors. This table comes from immunoSEQ multiplex PCR, and its TCRdb copy is limited to in-frame clones, with some not included. The data show 90,000 or so clones, with 85% seen just once and approximately 20% held by the top ten. The sample taken for sequencing was PBMCs. The receptor source for this set is a man aged 18 to 30 in good health and CMV-seropositive.

The chain employs TRBV28 and TRBJ2-1; TRBD2 agrees at 10 bases. Germline V gives CDR1 MDHEN, CDR2 SYDVKM. V gave up 6 bases and J gave up 6 bases; unmatched junction bases: 8. The CDR3 sequence is 15 residues long. The CDR3 DNA sequence: TGTGCCAGCAGAGGCCTAGCGGGAGTCGGCAATGAGCAGTTCTTC. This encodes CASRGLAGVGNEQFF.

The genes are TRBV6-5 and TRBJ2-1; 10 nucleotides line up with TRBD2. The CDR3 length is 15 residues. CDR1 is MNHEY, CDR2 SVGAGI, per germline. V lost 5 bases to trimming and J lost 7 bases; unmatched junction nucleotides: 8. The CDR3 bases are TGTGCCAGCAGTCAAGGAGCGGGAGGGCCGAATGAGCAGTTCTTC. This encodes CASSQGAGGPNEQFF.

This clone was recorded once. The chain employs TRBV28 and TRBJ1-5, with 9 bases that match TRBD1. After removal of 7 bases from V and 9 bases from J, the junction contained 13 bases not matched to a gene. The CDR3 spans 15 residues. CDR1 MDHEN and CDR2 SYDVKM come from the germline V gene. The CDR3 nucleotides are TGTGCCAGCAAGGGACAGGGACACGTAGGGCGGCCCCAGCATTTT. Protein product: CASKGQGHVGRPQHF.

The chain employs TRBV5-1 and TRBJ1-2; possibly TRBD1 for D (5 bases). Germline V lookup: CDR1 SGHRS, CDR2 YFSETQ. V lost 4 bases to trimming and J lost 6 bases, with 16 bases between them. This CDR3 contains 14 residues. CDR3 nucleotide sequence: TGCGCCAGCAGCGGAGATACAGGACCGAATGGCTACACCTTC. It translates to CASSGDTGPNGYTF. The variable domain in full, completed from reference TRBV5-1 and TRBJ1-2, reads KAGVTQTPRYLIKTRGQQVTLSCSPISGHRSVSWYQQTPGQGLQFLFEYFSETQRNKGNFPGRFSGRQFSNSRSEMNVSTLELGDSALYLCASSGDTGPNGYTFGSGTRLTVV.

J is TRBJ2-7 and V is TRBV18; possibly TRBD1 for D (7 bases). The CDR3 contains 14 residues. Germline CDR1 and CDR2: KGHSH and LQKENI. V lost 8 bases and J lost 4, with 18 bases in between. DNA for the CDR3: TGTGCCAGCGCGGGACAGCCACAGGGGTACGAGCAGTACTTC. The encoded protein is CASAGQPQGYEQYF.

CDR3 amino acids: CAWSVRAYEQYF. CDR3 nucleotides: TGTGCCTGGAGTGTACGAGCCTACGAGCAGTACTTC. V usage is TRBV30 and J usage is TRBJ2-7; D remains ambiguous. CDR1 and CDR2 from the germline V gene are GTSNPN and SVGIG (reference sequence). The CDR3 is made up of 12 amino acids. The V gene lost 0 bases and the J gene lost 2 bases, with 5 bases spanning the gap.

The chain recombines TRBV11-2 with TRBJ1-1; the D gene is possibly TRBD1 (6 bases). Germline loops: CDR1 SGHAT, CDR2 FQNNGV. V was cut by 1 base and J by 10 bases, with 13 bases left in between. CDR3 length equals 13 residues. CDR3 sequence: CASSLGSWGPAFF. The CDR3, as DNA: TGTGCCAGCAGCTTAGGATCTTGGGGGCCAGCTTTCTTT.

The J gene is TRBJ2-1, the V gene TRBV2; TRBD2 matches at 10 bases. The V and J ends lost 7 bases and 15 bases, in that order; junction bases with no gene match: 12. CDR3 length: 13 amino acids. Germline V CDR1 and CDR2: SNHLY, FYNNEI. The CDR3 coding sequence is TGTGCCAGCACGGCTAGCGGGAGTTGGGTTTGGTTCTTC. Protein sequence: CASTASGSWVWFF.

For the CDR3, the DNA is TGTGCCAGCAGTGGCTGGGAGGGAACCTACAATGAGCAGTTCTTC. Protein sequence: CASSGWEGTYNEQFF. V and J are TRBV9 and TRBJ2-1; 7 bases fit TRBD2. V gave up 5 bases and J gave up 2 bases; unmatched junction bases: 7. Germline CDR1 is SGDLS and CDR2 is YYNGEE. The CDR3 consists of 15 residues.

Points on this clone: Sequence at one end of the junction differs from germline and may be a read error. This same CDR3 is encoded by further DNA sequences in the sample. CDR3 DNA: TGCGCTAGCAGCTTGGACTCCAGCGTCTATGGCTACACCTTC. Translation: CASSLDSSVYGYTF. This chain links TRBV5-1 with TRBJ1-2; D gene ambiguous. Germline V lookup: CDR1 SGHRS, CDR2 YFSETQ. CDR3 length: 14 residues.

The rearrangement uses TRBV4-1 and TRBJ2-2; D is perhaps TRBD1 (6 bases). In germline, CDR1 is MGHRA, CDR2 YSYEKL. The CDR3 totals 17 residues. V was pared by 1 base and J by 6 bases, with 18 bases between. The CDR3 is CASSQGRGQGLSGELFF. Here the CDR3 DNA reads TGCGCCAGCAGCCAAGGTCGGGGACAAGGACTCTCCGGGGAGCTGTTTTTT.

The CDR3 spells CASSPRTGVGEKLFF. CDR3 DNA sequence: TGTGCCAGTAGTCCAAGGACAGGGGTCGGCGAAAAACTGTTTTTT. The chain recombines TRBV19 with TRBJ1-4, with 9 bases matching TRBD1. The V segment lost 5 bases and the J segment 8 bases; nucleotides outside the gene matches: 9. Germline lookup yields CDR1 LNHDA and CDR2 SQIVND (reference sequence). The CDR3 length is 15 residues.

The chain has TRBV10-3 and TRBJ2-3; TRBD2 might be the D (6 bases). The germline V gene encodes CDR1 ENHRY and CDR2 SYGVKD. The CDR3 covers 15 residues. V lost 6 bases to trimming and J lost 0 bases, with 13 bases between them. DNA for the CDR3: TGTGCCATCAGGAAGACTGGGACTAGCACAGATACGCAGTATTTT. This gives the protein CAIRKTGTSTDTQYF.